A single sample gave rise to the 15 T cell receptor beta chains below, sequenced in a study of T cell repertoires in cytomegalovirus infection. TCRdb reprocessed the reads with MiXCR, giving one entry per CDR3 protein. Of about 400,000 distinct CDR3 sequences in the sample, approximately 35% were seen once. The antigens these receptors bind are not known. This material consisted of cultured PBMCs, taken from culture after CMV antigen stimulation. The receptors come from a human donor in good health (CMV status not recorded). Some clones in this sample may be carry-over from other donors' samples.

This clonotype was observed once. The V gene is TRBV2, the J gene TRBJ2-7, with TRBD2 as a possible D gene (5 bases). From germline, CDR1 is SNHLY and CDR2 FYNNEI. Trimming removed 7 bases at V and 7 bases at J, with 17 bases between. The CDR3 length is 13 residues. The DNA of the CDR3 is TGTGCCAGCAAGACCGGGATTCGAGGAGAGCAGTACTTC. It encodes CASKTGIRGEQYF. Full variable domain (remainder filled in from reference TRBV2 and TRBJ2-7): EPEVTQTPSHQVTQMGQEVILRCVPISNHLYFYWYRQILGQKVEFLVSFYNNEISEKSEIFDDQFSVERPDGSNFTLKIRSTKLEDSAMYFCASKTGIRGEQYFGPGTRLTVT.

This clonotype has only a few counts. The CDR3 loop is CASSGGRAGRNEQFF. DNA for the CDR3: TGCGCCAGCAGTGGCGGGAGGGCCGGACGAAATGAGCAGTTCTTC. The chain carries TRBV10-2 and TRBJ2-1, with 9 bases lining up with TRBD2. The CDR3 loop spans 15 amino acids. In germline, CDR1 is WSHSY, CDR2 SAAADI. V gave up 4 bases and J gave up 7 bases; unmatched junction bases: 8.

This chain uses TRBV6-1 with TRBJ1-1, with unresolved D. CDR1 and CDR2 from the germline V gene are MNHNS and SASEGT. Trimming shortened V by 6 bases and J by 4 bases, and 12 bases separated the two germline ends. The CDR3 consists of 13 residues. CDR3 in amino acids: CASSRNSPTEAFF. CDR3 DNA sequence: TGTGCCAGCAGCAGAAATAGTCCCACTGAAGCTTTCTTT.

The table lists this clonotype with a few counts. This rearrangement joins TRBV20-1 to TRBJ2-1; 8 bases fit TRBD1. The CDR3 runs to 14 residues. Germline CDR1 and CDR2: DFQATT and SNEGSKA (reference sequence). The trim removed 5 bases at V and 3 bases at J, leaving 6 bases unmatched. Written as DNA, the CDR3 is TGCAGTGCTTCCCCAGGGGGCTTCTACAATGAGCAGTTCTTC. Protein sequence: CSASPGGFYNEQFF.

This clonotype was seen only a few times. V and J are TRBV6-6 and TRBJ1-1, with D possibly TRBD1 on 6 matching bases. The CDR3 totals 15 residues. The V gene lost 3 bases and the J gene lost 0 bases, with 11 bases spanning the gap. Germline V CDR1 and CDR2: MNHNY, SVGAGI (reference sequence). The CDR3 here is CASSYGGRVNTEAFF. The CDR3, as DNA: TGTGCCAGCAGTTATGGGGGCAGGGTGAACACTGAAGCTTTCTTT.

The J gene is TRBJ1-1, the V gene TRBV20-1; no clear D. V was clipped by 2 bases and J by 2 bases, with 6 bases between them. The CDR3 covers 12 residues. Germline CDR1 and CDR2: DFQATT and SNEGSKA (reference sequence). CDR3 protein: CSARRVNTEAFF. CDR3 DNA: TGCAGTGCTAGAAGGGTTAACACTGAAGCTTTCTTT.

In this sample, this clonotype turned up many times. CDR3 amino acids: CATSERGLGFMDTQYF. In DNA form, the CDR3 reads TGTGCCACCAGTGAACGCGGACTAGGATTTATGGATACGCAGTATTTT. J is TRBJ2-3 and V is TRBV24-1, with 7 nucleotides matching TRBD2. The CDR3 has 16 amino acids. The germline V gene has CDR1 KGHDR and CDR2 SFDVKD. The V gene end was trimmed by 4 bases and the J gene end by 6 bases; junction bases not matched to a gene: 12.

This clonotype has more than one count but fewer than ten. The CDR3 spells CASSLVTSGRVQLYNEQFF. CDR3 nucleotides: TGTGCCAGCAGCTTAGTGACTAGCGGGAGGGTCCAATTGTACAATGAGCAGTTCTTC. The J gene is TRBJ2-1, the V gene TRBV7-6; 14 bases line up with TRBD2. V lost 1 base and J lost 4; bases outside the gene matches: 9. CDR3 length: 19 residues. Looked up from germline, CDR1 is SGHVS and CDR2 is FNYEAQ. Based on the CDR3 plus reference TRBV7-6 and TRBJ2-1, the full variable domain is GAGVSQSPRYKVTKRGQDVALRCDPISGHVSLYWYRQALGQGPEFLTYFNYEAQQDKSGLPNDRFSAERPEGSISTLTIQRTEQRDSAMYRCASSLVTSGRVQLYNEQFFGPGTRLTVL.

This clonotype appeared a few times. The chain is built from TRBV7-6 and TRBJ2-1, with D maybe TRBD1 (5 bases). The germline V and J ends were trimmed by 4 bases and 4 bases, with 14 bases remaining between them. The CDR3 is made up of 15 amino acids. From germline, CDR1 is SGHVS and CDR2 FNYEAQ. In DNA, the CDR3 is TGTGCCAGCAGCTCCGGGCTAGGGGAATACAATGAGCAGTTCTTC. Translating it yields CASSSGLGEYNEQFF.

The chain combines TRBV6-2 or TRBV6-3 with TRBJ2-2, with D unclear. Germline V gene data show CDR1 as MNHEY and CDR2 as SVGEGT. This CDR3 has 16 residues. V lost 8 bases to trimming and J lost 0 bases, with 16 bases between them. The CDR3 region has the DNA TGTGCCAGCGAAATTTTCCTGACCGCGAACACCGGGGAGCTGTTTTTT. Protein product: CASEIFLTANTGELFF.

This clonotype was seen ten or more times. The chain links TRBV7-3 to TRBJ2-7, with D unclear. The germline gives CDR1 SGHTA, CDR2 FQGTGA. There are 14 residues in the CDR3. The V end was cut by 2 bases, the J end by 1 base, with 9 bases between. Here the CDR3 DNA reads TGTGCCAGCAGCTTATCGCACAATTCCTACGAGCAGTACTTC. This encodes CASSLSHNSYEQYF.

The gene calls are TRBV7-9 and TRBJ1-3; 8 bases align to TRBD1. With V trimmed by 6 bases and J by 2 bases, 6 bases remained unmatched. Germline lookup yields CDR1 SEHNR and CDR2 FQNEAQ (reference sequence). This CDR3 is built from 15 residues. The CDR3 region has the DNA TGTGCCAGCAGAGCGCAGGGGGCGGCTGGAAACACCATATATTTT. Its protein is CASRAQGAAGNTIYF.

By its share, this clonotype is medium-sized. This rearrangement joins TRBV7-2 to TRBJ2-5; unclear D gene. Per the germline V gene, CDR1 is SGHTA and CDR2 is FQGNSA. CDR3 length equals 13 residues. Trimming took 1 base from V and 5 from J, leaving 8 bases between them. Written as DNA, the CDR3 is TGTGCCAGCAGCTTAGGGACCCGGGAGACCCAGTACTTC. Its protein is CASSLGTRETQYF.

The chain joins TRBV29-1 to TRBJ2-1, with TRBD2 identical over 10 bases. CDR3 length equals 15 residues. Germline CDR1 is SQVTM and CDR2 is ANQGSEA. The V gene end was trimmed by 1 base and the J gene end by 15 bases; junction bases not matched to a gene: 15. The CDR3 region is CSVEGSGRASLKGFF. CDR3 sequence (DNA): TGCAGCGTTGAAGGGAGCGGGAGGGCCTCCCTAAAGGGGTTCTTC.

This clonotype was seen just once. This chain uses TRBV5-6 with TRBJ2-5, with D unresolved. The V and J ends lost 3 bases and 1 base respectively, with 13 bases between them. The CDR3 runs 15 residues. Germline CDR1 and CDR2: SGHDT and YYEEEE. The CDR3: CASSWSPGAQETQYF. In DNA, the CDR3 is TGTGCCAGCAGCTGGTCGCCGGGTGCCCAAGAGACCCAGTACTTC.